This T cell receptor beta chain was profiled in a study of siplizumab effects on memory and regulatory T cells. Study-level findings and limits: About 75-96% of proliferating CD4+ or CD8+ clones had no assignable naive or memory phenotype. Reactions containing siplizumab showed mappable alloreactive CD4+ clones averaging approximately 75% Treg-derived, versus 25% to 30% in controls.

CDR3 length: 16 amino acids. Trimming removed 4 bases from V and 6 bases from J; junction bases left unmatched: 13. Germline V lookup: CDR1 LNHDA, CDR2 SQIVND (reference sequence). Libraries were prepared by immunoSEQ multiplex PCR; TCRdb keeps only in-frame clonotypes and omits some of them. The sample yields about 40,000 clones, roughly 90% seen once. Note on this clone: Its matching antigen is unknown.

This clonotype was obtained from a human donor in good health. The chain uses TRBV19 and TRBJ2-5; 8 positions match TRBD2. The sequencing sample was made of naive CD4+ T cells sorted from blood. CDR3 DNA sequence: TGTGCCAGTAGTAGGAGCCACTTAGCGGGGCTTCAGACCCAGTACTTC. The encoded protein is CASSRSHLAGLQTQYF. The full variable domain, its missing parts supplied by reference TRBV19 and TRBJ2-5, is DGGITQSPKYLFRKEGQNVTLSCEQNLNHDAMYWYRQDPGQGLRLIYYSQIVNDFQKGDIAEGYSVSREKKESFPLTVTSAQKNPTAFYLCASSRSHLAGLQTQYFGPGTRLLVL.